Sequencing of this TCR beta chain was carried out in a study of tumor-infiltrating lymphocytes in primary liver carcinoma. About the study: The study enrolled male and female patients aged 30 to 69 years. Whole-study findings and limits: Tumor specimens were characterized by a significantly higher top-250-clone fraction than blood (p = 0.039). Compared with tumor region pairs, tumor-adjacent and tumor-blood pairs overlapped less.

For this clonotype: Its antigen is currently unknown. Being one base from a much bigger clone, this may be a read error.

Blood RNA was derived from unsorted whole blood, and germline DNA was extracted too. TCR beta cDNA was prepared out of about 510 ng total RNA by means of a constant-region primer. TCR beta libraries came from three nested multiplex PCR rounds using slightly modified ARM-PCR. TRBV1-TRBV30 forward primers paired with a C-beta reverse primer were used in the first two PCR rounds, which ran roughly 10 cycles each. TCRdb independently ran MiXCR on the multiplex PCR reads; one entry per CDR3 protein. There are approximately 330,000 distinct CDR3 sequences in the sample; approximately 64% occur only once, and roughly 6% lies in the top ten. Germline loops: CDR1 SQVTM, CDR2 ANQGSEA. The V and J ends lost 8 bases and 5 bases respectively, with 15 bases between them. The CDR3 runs to 12 residues.

The chain is built from TRBV29-1 and TRBJ1-1, with D possibly TRBD1 on 5 matching bases. Sequencing was performed on peripheral blood. The clonotype comes from a man in his forties with primary liver carcinoma and hepatitis B virus infection. The CDR3 spells CSTHGGGTEAFF. DNA for the CDR3: TGCAGCACACACGGCGGGGGAACTGAAGCTTTCTTT.